The 21 T cell receptor beta chains given below trace back to one sample, sequenced in a study of immune evolution from preneoplasia to lung adenocarcinoma. Clones were read by immunoSEQ multiplex PCR, and TCRdb kept only the in-frame ones, dropping some. Of 3,500 to 4,500 clones in the sample, over 60% are singletons; the top ten hold more than 10%. Sample: FFPE lung adenocarcinoma in situ tissue. Receptor source: a person aged 55-80 years with lung adenocarcinoma.

The chain combines TRBV11-3 with TRBJ2-5, with D possibly TRBD1 on 6 matching bases. Germline V gives CDR1 SGHNT, CDR2 YENEEA. The CDR3 loop spans 15 amino acids. Deletions cut 4 bases from V and 2 bases from J, with 14 bases between. The CDR3 DNA is TGTGCCAGCAGCTCCGTTACGGGACAACAAGAGACCCAGTACTTC. Protein sequence: CASSSVTGQQETQYF.

The CDR3 DNA follows: TGTGCCAGCAGTTTAGAGGGCTTGGGTAATTCACCCCTCCACTTT. Its translation is CASSLEGLGNSPLHF. The chain is built from TRBV28 and TRBJ1-6; D not resolved. V lost 2 bases, J lost 6 bases, and 11 bases lay in between. The germline V gene encodes CDR1 MDHEN and CDR2 SYDVKM. The CDR3 loop spans 15 amino acids.

The J gene is TRBJ1-1, the V gene TRBV7-9, with 7 nucleotides matching TRBD1. After removal of 1 base from V and 7 bases from J, the junction contained 6 bases not matched to a gene. CDR3 size: 14 residues. CDR1 SEHNR and CDR2 FQNEAQ come from the germline V gene (reference sequence). CDR3 bases: TGTGCCAGCAGCTTAGGACAGGGTTATGATGAAGCTTTCTTT. It is translated as CASSLGQGYDEAFF.

J is TRBJ2-5 and V is TRBV7-6; the D is unclear. Germline CDR1 and CDR2: SGHVS and FNYEAQ. This CDR3 region has 14 residues. With 4 bases removed from V and 5 bases from J, the gap between germline ends came to 14 bases. CDR3 nucleotide sequence: TGTGCCAGCAGCTCCTTCGGACCCGGGGAGACCCAGTACTTC. This codes for CASSSFGPGETQYF.

This clone was counted a few times. This chain links TRBV6-1 with TRBJ1-6; no clear D. Trimming left V 10 bases short and J 0 bases short, with 13 bases between. Germline V gives CDR1 MNHNS, CDR2 SASEGT. The CDR3 contains 15 residues. CDR3 coding DNA: TGTGCCACCGAGGGTGCCTCCTCCTATAATTCACCCCTCCACTTT. Amino acid sequence: CATEGASSYNSPLHF.

The gene calls are TRBV5-6 and TRBJ2-7; 9 bases are shared with TRBD1. The V and J ends lost 2 bases and 0 bases, in that order; junction bases with no gene match: 6. Looked up from germline, CDR1 is SGHDT and CDR2 is YYEEEE. The length of the CDR3 is 16 residues. CDR3 amino acids: CASSFLGTGTSYEQYF. CDR3 sequence (DNA): TGTGCCAGCAGCTTCCTCGGGACAGGGACCTCCTACGAGCAGTACTTC.

The chain couples TRBV6-5 to TRBJ1-1; 7 bases align to TRBD1. The CDR3 covers 16 residues. The germline V gene has CDR1 MNHEY and CDR2 SVGAGI. J was trimmed by 3 bases and V by 2 bases; bases with no gene match: 9. The CDR3 protein is CASSYKWWTGDTEAFF. In DNA, the CDR3 is TGTGCCAGCAGTTACAAATGGTGGACAGGTGACACTGAAGCTTTCTTT.

The V gene is TRBV5-4, the J gene TRBJ1-1; D is undetermined. Germline V CDR1 and CDR2: SGHNT, YYREEE (reference sequence). V was pared by 4 bases and J by 5 bases, with 9 bases between. There are 12 residues in the CDR3. The CDR3 protein is CASSLSGTEAFF. In DNA, the CDR3 is TGTGCCAGCAGCCTGTCCGGGACTGAAGCTTTCTTT.

DNA of the CDR3: TGTGCCAGCAGCCCCTGGCTAGCGGGGGGCGAGACCCAGTACTTC. Protein product: CASSPWLAGGETQYF. This rearrangement joins TRBV7-9 to TRBJ2-5; the match to TRBD2 covers 11 bases. The CDR3 runs to 15 residues. The junction had 7 bases not matched to a gene; V was cut back by 5 bases and J by 5 bases. Looked up from germline, CDR1 is SEHNR and CDR2 is FQNEAQ (reference sequence).

The rearrangement uses TRBV14 and TRBJ2-3; TRBD1 aligns across 9 bases. With 6 bases clipped from V and 6 bases from J, the junction kept 7 bases outside the gene matches. Germline V gene lookup returns CDR1 SGHDN and CDR2 FVKESK. The CDR3 consists of 14 residues. The CDR3 reads CASRWTGAGDTQYF. The CDR3 DNA reads as TGTGCCAGCAGGTGGACAGGGGCAGGGGATACGCAGTATTTT.

The J gene is TRBJ1-2, the V gene TRBV5-1; D gene uncertain. V was cut by 0 bases and J by 4 bases, with 13 bases left in between. Germline-derived CDR1 and CDR2 are SGHRS and YFSETQ. This CDR3 has 15 residues. CDR3: CASSLGADLIYGYTF. The CDR3 DNA sequence: TGCGCCAGCAGCTTGGGGGCCGACCTTATCTATGGCTACACCTTC.

The J gene is TRBJ2-7, the V gene TRBV14, with 7 bases matching TRBD1. This CDR3 is built from 13 residues. V was clipped by 3 bases and J by 6 bases; unmatched bases: 5. CDR1 SGHDN and CDR2 FVKESK come from the germline V gene. CDR3 residues: CASSQGQPFEQYF. CDR3 coding DNA: TGTGCCAGCAGCCAGGGACAGCCCTTCGAGCAGTACTTC.

The chain links TRBV2 to TRBJ2-5, with D uncertain. From germline, CDR1 is SNHLY and CDR2 FYNNEI. The CDR3 contains 13 residues. The V and J ends lost 3 bases and 2 bases respectively, with 7 bases between them. The CDR3 sequence: CASSDYGQETQYF. In DNA form, the CDR3 reads TGTGCCAGCAGTGATTACGGTCAAGAGACCCAGTACTTC.

The genes are TRBV5-4 and TRBJ1-3; D remains unclear. Germline V lookup: CDR1 SGHNT, CDR2 YYREEE (reference sequence). V was cut by 4 bases and J by 4 bases, with 9 bases left in between. The CDR3 has 13 residues. The CDR3 spells CASSPLGGNTIYF. The CDR3 nucleotides read TGTGCCAGCAGCCCGCTTGGCGGAAACACCATATATTTT.

This clone was counted only a few times. The gene calls are TRBV5-1 and TRBJ2-5; D remains ambiguous. The germline gives CDR1 SGHRS, CDR2 YFSETQ. V gave up 0 bases and J gave up 7 bases, with 7 bases separating them. This CDR3 contains 12 residues. CDR3 in DNA: TGCGCCAGCAGCTTGGACAGTAGGACCCAGTACTTC. Its translation: CASSLDSRTQYF.

The V call is TRBV7-9, the J call TRBJ1-1; D not certain. The V end was cut by 1 base, the J end by 8 bases, with 11 bases between. The CDR3 covers 13 residues. The germline gives CDR1 SEHNR, CDR2 FQNEAQ (reference sequence). CDR3 region: CASSLVGSGEAFF. CDR3 nucleotide sequence: TGTGCCAGCAGCTTAGTGGGGTCGGGGGAAGCTTTCTTT.

This rearrangement joins TRBV15 to TRBJ1-3, with D unclear. This CDR3 spans 14 amino acids. V lost 1 base, J lost 6 bases, and 10 bases lay in between. Germline lookup yields CDR1 LNHNV and CDR2 YYDKDF (reference sequence). The CDR3 DNA follows: TGTGCCACCAGCAGAGGTGGGATAGAAAACACCATATATTTT. It specifies CATSRGGIENTIYF.

J is TRBJ1-2 and V is TRBV6-5, with no clear D. Germline CDR1 and CDR2: MNHEY and SVGAGI. The CDR3 totals 12 residues. Trimming stripped 6 bases from V and 4 bases from J, with 9 bases between. The CDR3 region has the DNA TGTGCCAGCAGCTCCGGGAGCTATGGCTACACCTTC. This translates into CASSSGSYGYTF.

The rearrangement joins TRBV7-9 to TRBJ2-7; 9 nucleotides align to TRBD2. V was pared by 5 bases and J by 4 bases, with 18 bases of the junction left unmatched. CDR3 length: 18 residues. The germline V gene encodes CDR1 SEHNR and CDR2 FQNEAQ (reference sequence). CDR3 region: CASSPTLWRGGRSYEQYF. The CDR3, as DNA: TGTGCCAGCAGCCCTACCCTCTGGCGGGGGGGCCGAAGTTACGAGCAGTACTTC.

This chain joins TRBV18 and TRBJ2-7; D gene ambiguous. Germline lookup yields CDR1 KGHSH and CDR2 LQKENI. V was cut by 4 bases and J by 5 bases, with 15 bases left in between. The CDR3 covers 14 residues. CDR3 sequence reads: CASSHPVVPHEQYF. As DNA, the CDR3 is TGTGCCAGCTCACACCCAGTCGTTCCCCACGAGCAGTACTTC.

The chain combines TRBV9 with TRBJ2-2, with TRBD2 as a possible D gene (7 bases). The germline V gene has CDR1 SGDLS and CDR2 YYNGEE. V shed 1 base and J shed 6 bases, with 22 bases lying between them. The CDR3 consists of 18 residues. The CDR3 region has the DNA TGTGCCAGCAGCGTAACAACCGTGGGGGGGGGCAAATCCGGGGAGCTGTTTTTT. Translating it yields CASSVTTVGGGKSGELFF.